This T cell receptor (beta chain) was documented in a study of CD4 T cells in relation to SARS-CoV-2 and coronaviruses (dated by TCRdb to about 2021). Study-wide context: In the ViraFEST assay, PBMCs were grown with antigen for nine to eleven days, and TCR beta CDR3s were then sequenced to identify antigen-specific clonal expansions. HLA restriction was mapped for shared crossreactive spike epitopes using patient-derived lymphoblastoid cell lines. The Adaptive Biotechnologies TCR-sequencing kit was used for samples from a few pre-COVID donors and for the naive versus memory experiments, whereas the other data were Illumina-based. Expansion assays from other donors in the study were sequenced with a different, Illumina-based TCR-beta assay. An HIV-1 Nef peptide pool or a no-peptide culture served as the negative reference condition. At the level of individual TCR clonotypes, the study measured memory CD4+ T cell crossreactivity between SARS-CoV-2 spike protein and common cold coronavirus spike proteins.

CD4+ T cells from unexposed donors were collected before the COVID-19 pandemic (2011-2018). The EasySep CD4+ T cell isolation kit was used to isolate CD4+ T cells once the cultures had run for nine to eleven days. Unexposed donor CD4+ T cells were tested for reactivity to SARS-CoV-2 S and N and four common cold coronavirus spike pools, as cell number allowed. Each well received 2.2 million or so PBMCs, cultured in IMDM supplemented with approximately 4.5% human AB serum and about 10 IU/ml IL-2. Half of the culture medium was replaced with fresh IL-2-containing medium on days 3 and 7. In general, triplicate replicate wells were used for every peptide culture condition. Leukapheresis product for the unexposed donors was bought commercially. Ficoll-Paque PLUS gradient centrifugation was used to isolate PBMCs from either whole blood or leukapheresis product. PBMCs were either cryopreserved at -140 degrees C or used fresh in the expansion assay. The QIAamp Micro DNA Kit was used to extract genomic DNA from the CD4+ T cells.

The CDR3 contains 11 residues, cysteine and phenylalanine counted. Only CDR3 DNA is held: 33 bases, read in frame from base 1. From a lookup of the germline V gene, CDR1 and CDR2 are SGHAT and FQNNGV. V is shortened by 4 bases, J by 6 bases, and the region joining them spans 7 bases. Beyond this particular receptor, the publication reports: Crossreactive clones showed significantly weaker SARS-CoV-2-driven expansion than monoreactive clones, consistent with antigenic imprinting. Memory CD4+ clonotypes crossrecognizing SARS-CoV-2 and at least one common cold coronavirus spike were found in approximately 60% of donors. Small numbers of patients and of tested TCRs were a limitation of the study. Crossreactivity analysis was centred on spike protein, so crossreactivity against other viral proteins was not assessed. Because no donor provided both pre-pandemic and post-infection samples, tracing the source of pre-existing responses was limited.

This clone has more than one count but fewer than ten. Its antigen specificity is not known. Per-base qualities were not stored, and no clone one base away is much larger. Receptors were amplified or captured by the immunoSEQ multiplex PCR assay. In the original analysis: Preprocessing removed nonproductive sequences and CDR3s not starting with C, not ending with F or W, or shorter than 7 amino acids. The MANAFEST web app was used to call antigen-specific clonotypes on the basis of expansion compared with the reference and with other culture wells. A clone was considered positive if significant expansion relative to the reference culture was observed in 2 of 3 replicate wells at an FDR below 0.05. A further requirement for positive clones was significant expansion compared with all other tandem wells, along with an odds ratio above 5. CDR3 homology was quantified as pairwise Levenshtein distance, calculated with the stringdist R package after three terminal residues were trimmed from each end. This immuneACCESS table, as held by TCRdb, lists in-frame sequences with V and J called but not all clones. Of the missing ones, under half trace to an unresolved V gene in checked studies; the others have no known cause. That table gives V, J and clone size, and the DNA gave D and trimming. The table for this sample lists 25,000 to 30,000 clones; around two thirds of them were counted only once. The ten largest clones take up under 25% of the sample.

The sequencing input was CD4+ T cells from PBMCs, cultured in vitro. The chain employs TRBV11-2 and TRBJ2-7; D gene: possibly TRBD1, on 6 matching bases. This TCR derives from a human donor in good health. The CDR3 corresponds to CASSSGVEQYF. The bases are TGTGCCAGCAGCTCAGGGGTCGAGCAGTACTTC.